The present TCR beta chain was sequenced within a study of shared clonotypes between healthy human individuals. Sequenced by immunoSEQ multiplex PCR; TCRdb stores in-frame clones only, minus some. The repertoire holds approximately 640,000 clones, with roughly 91% as singletons. With regard to this clone: Antigen unknown.

General study findings and limits: Sampling involved blood alone; tissue repertoires likely differ.

The ends were cut back, 2 bases at V and 4 bases at J, with 2 bases in the middle. Per the germline V gene, CDR1 is MNHEY and CDR2 is SMNVEV (reference sequence). This CDR3 spans 12 amino acids. This TCR was recovered from a man aged 18 to 29 in good health. Some clones in this sample may be carry-over from other donors' samples. The genes are TRBV27 and TRBJ2-2, with no clear D. Material for sequencing was memory CD8+ T cells from PBMCs. Subset meaning: CD45RO+ cells pooled with CCR7-negative TemRA cells. For the CDR3, the DNA is TGTGCCAGCAGTTTAGCCACCGGGGAGCTGTTTTTT. This gives the protein CASSLATGELFF.